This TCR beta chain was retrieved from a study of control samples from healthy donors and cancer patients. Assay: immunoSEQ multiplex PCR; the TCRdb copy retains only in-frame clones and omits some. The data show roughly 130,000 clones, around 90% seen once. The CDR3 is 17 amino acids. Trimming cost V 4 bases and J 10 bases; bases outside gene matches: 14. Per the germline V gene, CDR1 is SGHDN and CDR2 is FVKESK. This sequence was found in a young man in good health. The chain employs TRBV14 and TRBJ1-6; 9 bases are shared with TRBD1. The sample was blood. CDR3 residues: CASSLRGRTGENSPLHF. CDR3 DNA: TGTGCCAGCAGCCTAAGAGGCCGGACAGGGGAGAACTCACCCCTCCACTTT.